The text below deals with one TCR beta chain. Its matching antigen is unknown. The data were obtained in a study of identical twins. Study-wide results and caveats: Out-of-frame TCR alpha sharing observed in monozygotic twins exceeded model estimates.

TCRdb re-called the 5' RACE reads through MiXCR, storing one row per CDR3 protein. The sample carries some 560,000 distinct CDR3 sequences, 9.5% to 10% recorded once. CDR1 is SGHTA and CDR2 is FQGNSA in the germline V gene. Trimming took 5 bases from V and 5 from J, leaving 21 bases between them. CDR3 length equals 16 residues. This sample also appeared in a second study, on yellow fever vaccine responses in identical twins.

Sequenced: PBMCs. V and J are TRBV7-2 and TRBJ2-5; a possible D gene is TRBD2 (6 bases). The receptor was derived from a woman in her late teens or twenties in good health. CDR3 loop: CASSPTRAPGEETQYF. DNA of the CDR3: TGTGCCAGCAGCCCGACGCGGGCCCCGGGGGAGGAGACCCAGTACTTC.